These 31 T cell receptor beta chains were sequenced from one sample in a study of CD8 T cells in Susac syndrome. The RNA input was roughly 0.45 to 1 ug, and it was reverse transcribed with random hexamers. In TCRdb, the immunoSEQ multiplex PCR reads were re-called with MiXCR into one record per CDR3 protein. The table lists approximately 110,000 distinct CDR3 sequences, approximately 93% of them singletons. Sequencing was carried out using CD8+ T cells from PBMCs. All receptors derive from a human donor with multiple sclerosis.

The chain couples TRBV28 to TRBJ1-2; 7 positions agree with TRBD1. The trim removed 2 bases at V and 0 bases at J, leaving 0 bases unmatched. CDR1 and CDR2 from the germline V gene are MDHEN and SYDVKM. The CDR3 runs 14 residues. The CDR3 protein is CASSLQGANYGYTF. The DNA for the CDR3 is TGTGCCAGCAGTTTACAGGGGGCTAACTATGGCTACACCTTC.

J is TRBJ1-5 and V is TRBV7-9; D may be TRBD1 (6 bases). The length of the CDR3 is 15 residues. The V gene lost 1 base and the J gene lost 6 bases, with 13 bases spanning the gap. The germline V gene has CDR1 SEHNR and CDR2 FQNEAQ (reference sequence). The CDR3 here is CASSLDGQGSQPQHF. The CDR3 DNA reads as TGTGCCAGCAGCTTAGACGGTCAGGGGAGTCAGCCCCAGCATTTT.

V is TRBV25-1 and J is TRBJ1-1; TRBD1 might be the D (5 bases). The CDR3 loop spans 12 amino acids. CDR1 and CDR2 (germline): MGHDK, SYGVNS. V was pared by 0 bases and J by 8 bases, with 7 bases between. CDR3 residues: CASSEYEGEAFF. The CDR3 DNA follows: TGTGCCAGCAGTGAATACGAGGGGGAAGCTTTCTTT.

This chain joins TRBV23-1 and TRBJ1-5; TRBD1 matches at 9 bases. TRBV23-1 is assigned to the ORF class and has an uncertain function. The CDR3 loop spans 20 amino acids. V lost 8 bases, J lost 2 bases, and 22 bases stayed unmatched. The CDR3 region has the DNA TGCGCCAGCCATCGAGGGGGGGACAGGGCCGCGGGTATAGGCAATCAGCCCCAGCATTTT. Translated, it gives CASHRGGDRAAGIGNQPQHF.

J is TRBJ1-5 and V is TRBV12-3 or TRBV12-4; D is possibly TRBD1 (5 bases). V lost 3 bases and J 8 bases, leaving 8 bases between the germline ends. The CDR3 has 12 residues. The CDR3 DNA is TGTGCCAGCAGTTTGAGAGGGGAGCCCCAGCATTTT. Translation gives CASSLRGEPQHF.

This chain connects TRBV7-6 to TRBJ2-7; perhaps TRBD2 as D (6 bases). With 5 bases removed from V and 2 bases from J, the gap between germline ends came to 16 bases. There are 15 residues in the CDR3. Looked up from germline, CDR1 is SGHVS and CDR2 is FNYEAQ. The chain's CDR3 is CASSPSTSRPYEQYV. CDR3 sequence (DNA): TGTGCCAGCAGCCCGAGCACTAGCCGCCCCTACGAGCAGTACGTC.

The V and J genes are TRBV11-2 and TRBJ2-1; TRBD1 agrees at 8 bases. The CDR3 runs 16 residues. The germline gives CDR1 SGHAT, CDR2 FQNNGV. V lost 5 bases to trimming and J lost 2 bases; unmatched junction nucleotides: 8. CDR3 nucleotide sequence: TGTGCCAGCAGCCTCCGACAGGGGAGCACCTACAATGAGCAGTTCTTC. This translates into CASSLRQGSTYNEQFF. The complete variable domain, with remaining parts taken from reference TRBV11-2 and TRBJ2-1, reads EAGVAQSPRYKIIEKRQSVAFWCNPISGHATLYWYQQILGQGPKLLIQFQNNGVVDDSQLPKDRFSAERLKGVDSTLKIQPAKLEDSAVYLCASSLRQGSTYNEQFFGPGTRLTVL.

The rearrangement uses TRBV7-3 and TRBJ2-5, with D possibly matching TRBD1 (6 bases). V was pared by 3 bases and J by 5 bases, with 13 bases between. CDR3 length: 14 residues. Germline CDR1 SGHTA, CDR2 FQGTGA. DNA of the CDR3: TGTGCCAGCAGCTTGGGTCAGGGGTGGGAGACCCAGTACTTC. Protein product: CASSLGQGWETQYF.

V gene TRBV29-1 combines with J gene TRBJ2-1, with a possible D match to TRBD2 (5 bases). This CDR3 is 10 amino acids long. V gave up 4 bases and J gave up 7 bases, with 5 bases separating them. CDR1 and CDR2 from the germline V gene are SQVTM and ANQGSEA. CDR3 loop: CSVGGNEQFF. The CDR3 DNA is TGCAGCGTTGGCGGGAATGAGCAGTTCTTC.

The genes are TRBV24-1 and TRBJ2-5, with 11 bases fitting TRBD1. From germline, CDR1 is KGHDR and CDR2 SFDVKD. After removal of 3 bases from V and 5 bases from J, the junction contained 7 bases not matched to a gene. This CDR3 has 16 amino acids. CDR3 bases: TGTGCCACCAGTGATCCGGGACAGGGGGGAACGGAGACCCAGTACTTC. Its protein is CATSDPGQGGTETQYF.

This clonotype was observed once. This chain joins TRBV6-5 and TRBJ2-5; 7 bases align to TRBD2. The CDR3 contains 14 residues. Germline lookup yields CDR1 MNHEY and CDR2 SVGAGI. V lost 2 bases, J lost 5 bases, and 5 bases stayed unmatched. CDR3: CASSYGGVRETQYF. DNA for the CDR3: TGTGCCAGCAGTTACGGGGGGGTTAGGGAGACCCAGTACTTC.

The V call is TRBV19, the J call TRBJ1-5; possibly TRBD1 for D (5 bases). The CDR3 has 21 residues. V lost 3 bases, J lost 0 bases, and 27 bases lay in between. Germline V lookup: CDR1 LNHDA, CDR2 SQIVND (reference sequence). The CDR3 region is CASSIFPKGGAFIHSNQPQHF. CDR3 sequence (DNA): TGTGCCAGTAGTATTTTCCCGAAAGGAGGGGCTTTTATCCATAGCAATCAGCCCCAGCATTTT. Filled out from reference TRBV19 and TRBJ1-5, the complete variable domain reads DGGITQSPKYLFRKEGQNVTLSCEQNLNHDAMYWYRQDPGQGLRLIYYSQIVNDFQKGDIAEGYSVSREKKESFPLTVTSAQKNPTAFYLCASSIFPKGGAFIHSNQPQHFGDGTRLSIL.

The chain joins TRBV6-2 or TRBV6-3 to TRBJ2-7; D is unresolved. CDR3 length: 13 residues. Germline V gene sequence: CDR1 MNHEY, CDR2 SVGEGT. V was clipped by 0 bases and J by 1 base, with 4 bases between them. The CDR3 is CASSYSISYEQYF. CDR3 coding DNA: TGTGCCAGCAGTTACTCGATTTCCTACGAGCAGTACTTC.

V gene TRBV30 combines with J gene TRBJ2-4; perhaps TRBD1 as D (5 bases). Trimming took off 3 bases at V and 0 bases at J, with 12 bases between the two ends. The CDR3 runs 15 residues. Germline CDR1 is GTSNPN and CDR2 is SVGIG (reference sequence). The CDR3 DNA sequence: TGTGCCTGGAGACCCTTGACAGTAGCCAAAAACATTCAGTACTTC. Its translation: CAWRPLTVAKNIQYF.

This clonotype was picked up a small number of times. This chain joins TRBV27 and TRBJ2-3, with 13 bases lining up with TRBD2. This CDR3 is built from 15 residues. The V gene's germline CDR1 is MNHEY and CDR2 SMNVEV (reference sequence). Trimming cost V 3 bases and J 5 bases; bases outside gene matches: 2. The CDR3 region is CASSLGTSGKDTQYF. The DNA for the CDR3 is TGTGCCAGCAGTTTGGGGACTAGCGGGAAAGATACGCAGTATTTT.

This clonotype was recorded once. V and J are TRBV27 and TRBJ1-5; no clear D gene. Germline CDR1 reads MNHEY; CDR2 reads SMNVEV (reference sequence). This CDR3 has 16 residues. Trimming cost V 6 bases and J 0 bases, with 15 bases left between them. This CDR3 reads CASSPTTMRSNQPQHF. Written as DNA, the CDR3 is TGTGCCAGCAGCCCCACGACGATGCGTAGCAATCAGCCCCAGCATTTT.

This rearrangement joins TRBV11-2 to TRBJ2-5, with a weak D call TRBD1 (5 bases). This CDR3 spans 14 amino acids. Germline CDR1 is SGHAT and CDR2 is FQNNGV. V was pared by 5 bases and J by 3 bases, with 13 bases between. The CDR3 bases are TGTGCCAGCAGCCGATGGACGGACAAAGAGACCCAGTACTTC. This sequence encodes CASSRWTDKETQYF.

The V and J genes are TRBV4-1 and TRBJ1-1; the D gene is possibly TRBD1 (5 bases). Germline V gene lookup returns CDR1 MGHRA and CDR2 YSYEKL. There are 12 residues in the CDR3. The V end lost 4 bases, the J end lost 7 bases, and 10 bases lay between the germline ends. CDR3 coding DNA: TGCGCCAGCAGCCCGCTAAGGGGTGAAGCTTTCTTT. Amino acid sequence: CASSPLRGEAFF.

This sequence joins TRBV7-2 and TRBJ1-6; perhaps TRBD1 as D (6 bases). There are 16 residues in the CDR3. Trimming stripped 2 bases from V and 11 bases from J, with 19 bases between. The germline V gene has CDR1 SGHTA and CDR2 FQGNSA. DNA for the CDR3: TGTGCCAGCAGCTTAACTCCTCAAACAGGGAGGACACCCCTCCACTTT. Translating it yields CASSLTPQTGRTPLHF.

The chain uses TRBV7-6 and TRBJ2-3, with 10 nucleotides matching TRBD2. CDR3 size: 16 residues. Germline trimming cut 4 bases from V and 2 bases from J; bases unmatched to any gene: 6. Germline V gene lookup returns CDR1 SGHVS and CDR2 FNYEAQ. The CDR3 loop reads CASSSSSGGHTDTQYF. In nucleotides, the CDR3 is TGTGCCAGCAGCTCCTCTAGCGGGGGCCACACAGATACGCAGTATTTT.

This rearrangement joins TRBV3-1 to TRBJ1-1, with D hard to call. The CDR3 has 15 amino acids. Trimming removed 0 bases from V and 1 base from J, with 9 bases in between. Germline loops: CDR1 LGHDT, CDR2 YNNKEL (reference sequence). For the CDR3, the DNA is TGTGCCAGCAGCCAAGATAGACGGGAGAACACTGAAGCTTTCTTT. Its translation is CASSQDRRENTEAFF.

This chain links TRBV4-1 with TRBJ1-1; possibly TRBD1 for D (5 bases). The CDR3 covers 15 residues. Trimming took off 2 bases at V and 4 bases at J, with 14 bases between the two ends. Germline V gives CDR1 MGHRA, CDR2 YSYEKL. The CDR3, as DNA: TGCGCCAGCAGCCAACCCCGGGACCGGAGCACTGAAGCTTTCTTT. It is translated as CASSQPRDRSTEAFF.

V and J are TRBV27 and TRBJ2-7; D is unclear. Trimming left V 3 bases short and J 2 bases short, with 8 bases between. The CDR3 length is 13 residues. The germline V gene has CDR1 MNHEY and CDR2 SMNVEV (reference sequence). This CDR3 reads CASSLSSPYEQYF. The DNA of the CDR3 is TGTGCCAGCAGTTTGAGCAGTCCCTACGAGCAGTACTTC.

This clonotype was seen only once. V is TRBV9 and J is TRBJ2-3; 15 nucleotides align to TRBD2. Trimming took 0 bases from V and 4 from J; bases not matched to a gene: 6. CDR3 size: 18 residues. Germline CDR1 SGDLS, CDR2 YYNGEE. In nucleotides, the CDR3 is TGTGCCAGCAGCGTAGAGGGACTAGCGGGGGGTGGGGCAGATACGCAGTATTTT. It yields the protein CASSVEGLAGGGADTQYF.

This sequence joins TRBV24-1 and TRBJ2-1, with TRBD1 identical over 9 bases. The junction had 8 bases not matched to a gene; V was cut back by 3 bases and J by 6 bases. Germline loops: CDR1 KGHDR, CDR2 SFDVKD. CDR3 length: 16 residues. In DNA form, the CDR3 reads TGTGCCACCAGTGATCGGGACAGGGTCGGGTCCAATGAGCAGTTCTTC. Its translation is CATSDRDRVGSNEQFF.

This clonotype was seen a handful of times. This chain joins TRBV24-1 and TRBJ2-7; D gene uncertain. The germline CDR1 and CDR2 sequences are KGHDR and SFDVKD. CDR3 size: 12 residues. The V and J ends lost 4 bases and 6 bases respectively, with 9 bases between them. CDR3 in amino acids: CATSDERREQYF. CDR3 sequence (DNA): TGTGCCACCAGTGACGAAAGACGCGAGCAGTACTTC.

The chain employs TRBV27 and TRBJ1-1, with unresolved D. Germline CDR1 reads MNHEY; CDR2 reads SMNVEV (reference sequence). The CDR3 loop spans 12 amino acids. The V and J ends lost 4 bases and 11 bases respectively, with 14 bases between them. CDR3 amino acids: CASSSPGPVAFF. CDR3 nucleotide sequence: TGTGCCAGCAGTTCCCCGGGTCCTGTGGCTTTCTTT.

V is TRBV7-9 and J is TRBJ2-1, with D perhaps TRBD1 (5 bases). In germline, CDR1 is SEHNR, CDR2 FQNEAQ (reference sequence). V lost 5 bases, J lost 4 bases, and 9 bases lay in between. This CDR3 has 13 residues. Here the CDR3 DNA reads TGTGCCAGCAGCCCTACAGGTTACAATGAGCAGTTCTTC. This sequence encodes CASSPTGYNEQFF.

The CDR3: CASSPRRSKGYEQYF. CDR3 nucleotides: TGTGCCAGTAGTCCCCGCCGTTCAAAGGGCTACGAGCAGTACTTC. V usage is TRBV19 and J usage is TRBJ2-7; no firm D call. V was shortened by 5 bases and J by 3 bases, with 17 bases between the two germline ends. The germline CDR1 and CDR2 sequences are LNHDA and SQIVND (reference sequence). The CDR3 sequence is 15 residues long.

The chain recombines TRBV7-9 with TRBJ1-2, with D unclear. This CDR3 contains 17 residues. Trimming took off 2 bases at V and 2 bases at J, with 18 bases between the two ends. The germline V gene encodes CDR1 SEHNR and CDR2 FQNEAQ (reference sequence). This CDR3 reads CASSLRARRVVNYGYTF. The CDR3 DNA follows: TGTGCCAGCAGCTTAAGGGCTCGGAGGGTGGTCAACTATGGCTACACCTTC. Full variable domain (missing parts from reference TRBV7-9 and TRBJ1-2): DTGVSQNPRHKITKRGQNVTFRCDPISEHNRLYWYRQTLGQGPEFLTYFQNEAQLEKSRLLSDRFSAERPKGSFSTLEIQRTEQGDSAMYLCASSLRARRVVNYGYTFGSGTRLTVV.

This sequence joins TRBV6-6 and TRBJ1-1, with TRBD1 matching 8 bases. The CDR3 loop spans 13 amino acids. J lost 4 bases, V lost 6 bases, and 4 bases had no gene match. Germline assignment: CDR1 MNHNY and CDR2 SVGAGI (reference sequence). The CDR3 protein is CASRITGGTEAFF. The CDR3 bases are TGTGCCAGCAGAATTACAGGGGGCACTGAAGCTTTCTTT.